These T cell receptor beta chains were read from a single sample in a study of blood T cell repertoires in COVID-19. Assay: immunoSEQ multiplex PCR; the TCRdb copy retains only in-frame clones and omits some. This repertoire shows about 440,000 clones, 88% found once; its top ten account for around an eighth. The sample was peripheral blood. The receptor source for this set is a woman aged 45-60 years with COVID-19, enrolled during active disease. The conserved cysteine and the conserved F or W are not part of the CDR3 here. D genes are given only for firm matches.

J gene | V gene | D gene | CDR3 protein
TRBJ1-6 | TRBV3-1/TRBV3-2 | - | ASSRDFNSPLH
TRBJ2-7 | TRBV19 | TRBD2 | ASSSPGTSGGTGEQY
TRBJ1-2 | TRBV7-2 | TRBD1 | ASSPGQIYGYT
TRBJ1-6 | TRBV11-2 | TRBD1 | ASSYAPATGASNSPLH
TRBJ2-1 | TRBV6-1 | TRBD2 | ASSGRTGGTYNEQF
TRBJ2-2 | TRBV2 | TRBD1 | ASRLNRGSPGELF
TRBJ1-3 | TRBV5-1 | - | ASSLVAGGGNTIY
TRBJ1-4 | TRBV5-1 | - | ASSSPRQVTSNEKLF
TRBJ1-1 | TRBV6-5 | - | ASSYTTAGTNTEAF
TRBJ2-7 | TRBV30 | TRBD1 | AWSGTGTGGDEQY
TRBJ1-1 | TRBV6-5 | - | ASSPIGGSTEAF
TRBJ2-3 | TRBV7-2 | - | ASSMQSGSQDTQY
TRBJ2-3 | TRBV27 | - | ASSLWGMGNGTSTDTQY
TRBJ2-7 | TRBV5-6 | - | ASSLGTVHYEQY
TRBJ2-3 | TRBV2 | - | ASSDEPLGTDTQY
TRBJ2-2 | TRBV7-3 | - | ASSPRGGVNTGELF